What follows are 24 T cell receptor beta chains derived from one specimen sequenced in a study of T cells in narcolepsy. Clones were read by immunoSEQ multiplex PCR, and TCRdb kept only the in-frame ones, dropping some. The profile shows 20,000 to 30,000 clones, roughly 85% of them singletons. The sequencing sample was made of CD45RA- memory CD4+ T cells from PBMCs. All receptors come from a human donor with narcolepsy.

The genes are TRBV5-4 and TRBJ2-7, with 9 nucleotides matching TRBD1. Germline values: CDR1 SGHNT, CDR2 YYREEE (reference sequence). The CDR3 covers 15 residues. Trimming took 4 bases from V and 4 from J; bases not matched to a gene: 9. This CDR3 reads CASSLGTGQEYEQYF. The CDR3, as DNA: TGTGCCAGCAGCCTAGGGACAGGGCAAGAATACGAGCAGTACTTC.

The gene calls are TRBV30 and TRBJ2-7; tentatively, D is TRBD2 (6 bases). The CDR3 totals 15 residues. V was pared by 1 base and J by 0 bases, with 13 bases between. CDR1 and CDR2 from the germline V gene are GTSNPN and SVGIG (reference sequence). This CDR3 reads CAWSAGTFSSYEQYF. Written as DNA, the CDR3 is TGTGCCTGGAGTGCCGGGACTTTTAGCTCCTACGAGCAGTACTTC.

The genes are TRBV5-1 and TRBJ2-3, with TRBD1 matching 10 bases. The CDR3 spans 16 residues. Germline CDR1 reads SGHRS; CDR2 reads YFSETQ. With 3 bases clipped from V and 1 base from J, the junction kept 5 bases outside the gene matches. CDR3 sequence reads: CASSWGQGWGTDTQYF. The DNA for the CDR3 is TGCGCCAGCAGCTGGGGACAGGGGTGGGGCACAGATACGCAGTATTTT.

The chain's CDR3 is CASSNRPSYEQYF. The CDR3 DNA follows: TGTGCCAGCAGTAACAGGCCCTCCTACGAGCAGTACTTC. V usage is TRBV27 and J usage is TRBJ2-7; maybe TRBD1 (5 bases). V gave up 5 bases and J gave up 0 bases, with 8 bases separating them. CDR1 MNHEY and CDR2 SMNVEV come from the germline V gene (reference sequence). The CDR3 is 13 amino acids.

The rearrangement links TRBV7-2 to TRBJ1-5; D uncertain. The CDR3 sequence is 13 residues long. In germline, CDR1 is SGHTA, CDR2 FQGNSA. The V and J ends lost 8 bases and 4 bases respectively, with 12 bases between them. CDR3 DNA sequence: TGTGCCAGCGGACCTACGGGGAATCAGCCCCAGCATTTT. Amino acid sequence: CASGPTGNQPQHF.

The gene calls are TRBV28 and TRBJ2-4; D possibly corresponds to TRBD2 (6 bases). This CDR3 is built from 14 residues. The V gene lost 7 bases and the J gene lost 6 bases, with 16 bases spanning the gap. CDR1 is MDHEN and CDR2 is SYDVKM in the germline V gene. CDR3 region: CASIDSGVGNIQYF. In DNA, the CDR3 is TGTGCCAGCATCGACTCGGGGGTTGGAAACATTCAGTACTTC.

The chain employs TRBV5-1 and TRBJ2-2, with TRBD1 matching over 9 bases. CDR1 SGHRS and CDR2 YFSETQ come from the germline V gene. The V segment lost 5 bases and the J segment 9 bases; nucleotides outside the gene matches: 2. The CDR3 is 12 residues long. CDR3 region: CASRTGGRELFF. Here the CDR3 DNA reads TGCGCCAGCAGGACAGGGGGTAGGGAGCTGTTTTTT. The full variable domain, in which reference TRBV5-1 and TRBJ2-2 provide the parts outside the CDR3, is KAGVTQTPRYLIKTRGQQVTLSCSPISGHRSVSWYQQTPGQGLQFLFEYFSETQRNKGNFPGRFSGRQFSNSRSEMNVSTLELGDSALYLCASRTGGRELFFGEGSRLTVL.

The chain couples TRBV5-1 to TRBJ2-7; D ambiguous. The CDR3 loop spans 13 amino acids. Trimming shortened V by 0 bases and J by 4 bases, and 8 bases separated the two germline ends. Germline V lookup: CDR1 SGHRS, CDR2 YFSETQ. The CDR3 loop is CASSLVEQYEQYF. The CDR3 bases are TGCGCCAGCAGCTTGGTGGAGCAATACGAGCAGTACTTC.

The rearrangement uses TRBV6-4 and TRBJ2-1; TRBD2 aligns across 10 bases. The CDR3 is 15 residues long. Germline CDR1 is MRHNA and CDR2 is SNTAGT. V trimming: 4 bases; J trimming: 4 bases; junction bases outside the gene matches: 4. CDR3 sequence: CASSVLAGSYNEQFF. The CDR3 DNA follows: TGTGCCAGCAGTGTACTAGCGGGATCTTACAATGAGCAGTTCTTC.

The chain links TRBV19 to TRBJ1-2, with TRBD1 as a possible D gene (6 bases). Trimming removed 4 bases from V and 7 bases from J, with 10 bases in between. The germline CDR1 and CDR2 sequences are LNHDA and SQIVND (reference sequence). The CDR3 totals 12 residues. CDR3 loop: CASSTTGSGYTF. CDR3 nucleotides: TGTGCCAGTAGTACGACAGGCTCTGGCTACACCTTC.

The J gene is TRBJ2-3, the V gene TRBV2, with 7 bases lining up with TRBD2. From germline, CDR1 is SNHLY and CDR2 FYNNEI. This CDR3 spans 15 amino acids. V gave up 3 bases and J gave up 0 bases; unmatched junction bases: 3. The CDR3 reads CASSDHSGSTDTQYF. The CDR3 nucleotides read TGTGCCAGCAGTGATCATAGCGGGAGCACAGATACGCAGTATTTT.

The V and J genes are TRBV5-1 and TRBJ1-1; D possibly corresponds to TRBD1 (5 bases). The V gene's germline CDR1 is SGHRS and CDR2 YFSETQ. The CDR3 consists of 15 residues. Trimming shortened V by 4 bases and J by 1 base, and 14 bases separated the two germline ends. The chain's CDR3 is CASSQGGRTNTEAFF. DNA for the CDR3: TGCGCCAGCAGCCAGGGAGGACGGACGAACACTGAAGCTTTCTTT.

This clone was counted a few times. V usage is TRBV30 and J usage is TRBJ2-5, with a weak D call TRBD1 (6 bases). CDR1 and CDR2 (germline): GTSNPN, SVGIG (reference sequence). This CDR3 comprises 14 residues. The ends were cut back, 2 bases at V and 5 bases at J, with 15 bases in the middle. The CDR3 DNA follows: TGTGCCTGGAGTCCAACAGGGATAGGGGAGACCCAGTACTTC. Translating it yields CAWSPTGIGETQYF.

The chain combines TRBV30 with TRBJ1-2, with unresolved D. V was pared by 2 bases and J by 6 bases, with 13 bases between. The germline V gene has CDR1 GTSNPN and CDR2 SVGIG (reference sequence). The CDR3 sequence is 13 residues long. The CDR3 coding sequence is TGTGCCTGGAGTCTAGGACCGGGGAATGGCTACACCTTC. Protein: CAWSLGPGNGYTF.

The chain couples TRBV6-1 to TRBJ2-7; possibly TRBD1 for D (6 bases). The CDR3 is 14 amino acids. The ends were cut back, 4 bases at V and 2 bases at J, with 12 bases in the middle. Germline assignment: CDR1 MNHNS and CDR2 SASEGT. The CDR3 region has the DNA TGTGCCAGCAGTGCTCCGGGACAAGCCTACGAGCAGTACTTC. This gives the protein CASSAPGQAYEQYF.

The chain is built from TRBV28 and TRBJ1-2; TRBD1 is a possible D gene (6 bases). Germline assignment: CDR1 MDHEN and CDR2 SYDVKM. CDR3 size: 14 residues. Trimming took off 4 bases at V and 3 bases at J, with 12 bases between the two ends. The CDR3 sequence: CASSSGVLDYGYTF. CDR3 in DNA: TGTGCCAGCAGTTCAGGGGTACTTGACTATGGCTACACCTTC.

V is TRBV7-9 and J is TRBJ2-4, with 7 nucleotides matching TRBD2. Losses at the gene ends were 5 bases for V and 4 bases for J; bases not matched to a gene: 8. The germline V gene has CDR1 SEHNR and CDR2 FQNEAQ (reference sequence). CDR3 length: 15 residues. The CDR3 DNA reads TGTGCCAGCAGCCCAAGCGGGATGGTAAAAAACATTCAGTACTTC. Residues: CASSPSGMVKNIQYF. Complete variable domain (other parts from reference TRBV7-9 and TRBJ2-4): DTGVSQNPRHKITKRGQNVTFRCDPISEHNRLYWYRQTLGQGPEFLTYFQNEAQLEKSRLLSDRFSAERPKGSFSTLEIQRTEQGDSAMYLCASSPSGMVKNIQYFGAGTRLSVL.

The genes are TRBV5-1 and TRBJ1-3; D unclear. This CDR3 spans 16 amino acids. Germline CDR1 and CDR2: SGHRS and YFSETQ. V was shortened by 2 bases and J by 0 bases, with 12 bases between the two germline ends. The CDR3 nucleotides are TGCGCCAGCAGCTTATCGACCAGGAACTCTGGAAACACCATATATTTT. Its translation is CASSLSTRNSGNTIYF.

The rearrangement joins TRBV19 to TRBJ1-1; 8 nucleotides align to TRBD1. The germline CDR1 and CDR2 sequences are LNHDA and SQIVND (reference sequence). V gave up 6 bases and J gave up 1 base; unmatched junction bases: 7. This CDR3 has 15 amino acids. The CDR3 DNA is TGTGCCAGTAGAGGACAGGGCGTCTGGAACACTGAAGCTTTCTTT. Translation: CASRGQGVWNTEAFF.

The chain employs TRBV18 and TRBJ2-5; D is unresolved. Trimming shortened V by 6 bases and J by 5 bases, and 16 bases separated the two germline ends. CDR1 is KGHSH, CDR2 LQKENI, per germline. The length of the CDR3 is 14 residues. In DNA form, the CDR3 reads TGTGCCAGCTCCCCAGGTCGGCAGGCTGAGACCCAGTACTTC. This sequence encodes CASSPGRQAETQYF.

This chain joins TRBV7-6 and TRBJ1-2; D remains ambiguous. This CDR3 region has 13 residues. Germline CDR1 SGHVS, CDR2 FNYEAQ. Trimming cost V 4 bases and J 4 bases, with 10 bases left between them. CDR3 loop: CASSSGKGYGYTF. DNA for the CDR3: TGTGCCAGCAGCTCGGGAAAGGGCTATGGCTACACCTTC.

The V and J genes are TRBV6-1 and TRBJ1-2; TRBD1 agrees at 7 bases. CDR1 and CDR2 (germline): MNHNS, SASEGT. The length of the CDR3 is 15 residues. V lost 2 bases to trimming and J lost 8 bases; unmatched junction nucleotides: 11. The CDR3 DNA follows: TGTGCCAGCAGTGAATACGCGATAAGGGGGCAAGGCTACACCTTC. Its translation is CASSEYAIRGQGYTF.

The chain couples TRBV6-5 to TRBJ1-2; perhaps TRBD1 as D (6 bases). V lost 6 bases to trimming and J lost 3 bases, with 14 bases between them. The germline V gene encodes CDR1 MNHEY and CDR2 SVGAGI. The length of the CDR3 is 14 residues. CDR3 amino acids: CASSGTDSHYGYTF. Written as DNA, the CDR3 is TGTGCCAGCAGCGGGACGGACAGCCACTATGGCTACACCTTC.

This CDR3 is CASSLSRQETQYF. The CDR3, as DNA: TGTGCCAGCAGCTTATCCCGACAGGAGACCCAGTACTTC. The chain employs TRBV7-3 and TRBJ2-5, with D perhaps TRBD1 (5 bases). Germline assignment: CDR1 SGHTA and CDR2 FQGTGA. The CDR3 contains 13 residues. V dropped 2 bases and J dropped 5 bases, with 9 bases sitting between them.